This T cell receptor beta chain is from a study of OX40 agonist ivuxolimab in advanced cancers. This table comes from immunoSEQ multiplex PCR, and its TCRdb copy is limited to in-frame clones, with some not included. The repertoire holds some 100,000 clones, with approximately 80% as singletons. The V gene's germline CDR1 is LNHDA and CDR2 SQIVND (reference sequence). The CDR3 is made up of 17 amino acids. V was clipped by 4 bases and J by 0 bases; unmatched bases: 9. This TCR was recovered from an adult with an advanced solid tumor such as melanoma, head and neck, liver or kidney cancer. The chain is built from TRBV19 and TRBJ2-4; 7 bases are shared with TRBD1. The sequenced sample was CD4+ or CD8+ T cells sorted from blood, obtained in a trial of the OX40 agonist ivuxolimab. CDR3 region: CASSKLKGAGAKNIQYF. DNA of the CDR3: TGTGCCAGTAGTAAACTCAAGGGGGCAGGAGCCAAAAACATTCAGTACTTC.